This T cell receptor beta chain was captured by sequencing in a study of blood T cell repertoires in COVID-19. Whole-study context: Samples representing acute and convalescent COVID-19 were sourced from the United States, Italy and Spain. The analysed material was cDNA or gDNA that came from T cells, B-cell-depleted T cells, or PBMCs.

The CDR3 has 16 residues. Germline CDR1 and CDR2: MNHNS and SASEGT. V was clipped by 0 bases and J by 5 bases, with 14 bases between them. During active infection, Seattle patients enrolled and were then monitored through disease. Per the original methods: From reference gene primer amplification, estimates of nucleated cell counts were derived. Here immunoSEQ multiplex PCR was the method, and the copy in TCRdb shows in-frame clones only, minus some. That table gives V, J and clone size, and the DNA gave D and trimming. Of roughly 340,000 clones in the sample, approximately 87% are singletons; the top ten hold roughly 6.3%.

This TCR came from a woman aged 50 to 60 with COVID-19, enrolled during active disease. The sequencing sample was made of peripheral blood. The J gene is TRBJ2-1, the V gene TRBV6-1, with a possible D match to TRBD2 (6 bases). The CDR3 DNA follows: TGTGCCAGCAGTGAAGCAATGGGCGGGATGAACAATGAGCAGTTCTTC. It codes for CASSEAMGGMNNEQFF.